These 16 T cell receptor beta chains originate from one sample sequenced in a study of blood T cell repertoires in COVID-19. Profiling relied on immunoSEQ multiplex PCR, and the TCRdb table lists in-frame clones only, not all of them. The sample has fewer than 200,000 clones, roughly four fifths seen once; the top ten hold about 7.1%. Input material: peripheral blood. The receptors originated from a woman between 65 and 79 years old with COVID-19, enrolled during active disease.

The V gene is TRBV5-1, the J gene TRBJ2-1; the match to TRBD2 covers 7 bases. V dropped 7 bases and J dropped 0; count of bases not matched to a gene: 7. The CDR3 extends over 15 amino acids. CDR1 and CDR2 (germline): SGHRS, YFSETQ. CDR3 amino acids: CASGAGLTSYNEQFF. The CDR3 nucleotides are TGCGCCAGCGGAGCGGGACTAACCTCCTACAATGAGCAGTTCTTC.

The chain joins TRBV6-5 to TRBJ1-1; 7 bases are shared with TRBD1. The V segment lost 6 bases and the J segment 1 base; nucleotides outside the gene matches: 5. Germline loops: CDR1 MNHEY, CDR2 SVGAGI. The CDR3 has 14 amino acids. CDR3 amino acids: CASRPGQRNTEAFF. CDR3 in DNA: TGTGCCAGCAGACCGGGACAGAGGAACACTGAAGCTTTCTTT.

The rearrangement uses TRBV7-9 and TRBJ2-5, with a weak D call TRBD1 (6 bases). CDR3 size: 16 residues. CDR1 and CDR2 from the germline V gene are SEHNR and FQNEAQ (reference sequence). Trimming took 0 bases from V and 4 from J, leaving 15 bases between them. The CDR3 nucleotides read TGTGCCAGCAGCTTAGCGCAGGGGTGGATGGGAGAGACCCAGTACTTC. Its translation: CASSLAQGWMGETQYF. The full variable domain, rest sourced from reference TRBV7-9 and TRBJ2-5, is DTGVSQNPRHKITKRGQNVTFRCDPISEHNRLYWYRQTLGQGPEFLTYFQNEAQLEKSRLLSDRFSAERPKGSFSTLEIQRTEQGDSAMYLCASSLAQGWMGETQYFGPGTRLLVL.

The V call is TRBV15, the J call TRBJ2-1, with TRBD2 identical over 11 bases. The CDR3 is 17 residues long. V dropped 2 bases and J dropped 0; count of bases not matched to a gene: 3. CDR1 is LNHNV and CDR2 is YYDKDF in the germline V gene (reference sequence). In DNA form, the CDR3 reads TGTGCCACCAGCAGACTAGCGGGAGGCTTCTCCTACAATGAGCAGTTCTTC. As protein: CATSRLAGGFSYNEQFF.

The chain links TRBV25-1 to TRBJ1-6; 8 bases map to TRBD1. Germline loops: CDR1 MGHDK, CDR2 SYGVNS. The CDR3 spans 17 residues. J lost 0 bases, V lost 3 bases, and 4 bases had no gene match. The CDR3 nucleotides are TGTGCCAGCAGTGATTGGACAGGGAGCTCCTATAATTCACCCCTCCACTTT. It is translated as CASSDWTGSSYNSPLHF.

V is TRBV3-1 (or the pseudogene TRBV3-2) and J is TRBJ2-1; 7 bases fit TRBD2. This CDR3 is 19 amino acids long. Germline CDR1 and CDR2: LGHDT and YNNKEL (reference sequence). Unmatched junction bases numbered 13, after V lost 0 bases and J lost 2 bases. CDR3 protein: CASSQDPPPGRQAYNEQFF. The DNA of the CDR3 is TGTGCCAGCAGCCAAGATCCGCCCCCCGGGAGGCAGGCCTACAATGAGCAGTTCTTC.

The sample holds one count of this clone. The chain links TRBV24-1 to TRBJ2-4; 7 nucleotides match TRBD1. CDR3 size: 16 residues. The ends lost 2 bases at V and 6 bases at J; junction bases unmatched: 9. CDR1 is KGHDR, CDR2 SFDVKD, per germline. The CDR3 loop is CATSDSTGVRGNIQYF. The CDR3 nucleotides read TGTGCCACCAGTGATTCAACAGGGGTTCGGGGAAACATTCAGTACTTC.

The CDR3 DNA sequence: TGTGCCAGCAGTCGGGTAGTAGCGGGAGGGCCTGGGGAGCTGTTTTTT. Protein sequence: CASSRVVAGGPGELFF. The rearrangement joins TRBV27 to TRBJ2-2; TRBD2 agrees at 11 bases. Trimming removed 5 bases from V and 8 bases from J; junction bases left unmatched: 10. The CDR3 covers 16 residues. CDR1 is MNHEY and CDR2 is SMNVEV in the germline V gene (reference sequence).

The chain combines TRBV29-1 with TRBJ2-1, with D unresolved. The germline V and J ends were trimmed by 7 bases and 4 bases, with 14 bases remaining between them. The CDR3 covers 13 residues. From germline, CDR1 is SQVTM and CDR2 ANQGSEA. The CDR3 nucleotides read TGCAGCGCCTCTCAGGCCTCTTACAATGAGCAGTTCTTC. This sequence encodes CSASQASYNEQFF.

The rearrangement joins TRBV7-9 to TRBJ2-5, with TRBD1 matching over 9 bases. V gave up 1 base and J gave up 0 bases; unmatched junction bases: 3. Germline lookup yields CDR1 SEHNR and CDR2 FQNEAQ (reference sequence). This CDR3 has 16 amino acids. The CDR3 DNA reads TGTGCCAGCAGCTTAGGGACAGGGGTAGACCAAGAGACCCAGTACTTC. This encodes CASSLGTGVDQETQYF.

The chain has TRBV5-4 and TRBJ2-3, with a weak D call TRBD1 (6 bases). This CDR3 region has 15 residues. Germline values: CDR1 SGHNT, CDR2 YYREEE (reference sequence). The ends were cut back, 0 bases at V and 4 bases at J, with 12 bases in the middle. The CDR3 nucleotides read TGTGCCAGCAGCTTGGCAGGGGCTGCGGCAGATACGCAGTATTTT. Translated, it gives CASSLAGAAADTQYF.

The rearrangement uses TRBV7-2 and TRBJ1-4; TRBD1 matches 7 bases. The CDR3 sequence is 14 residues long. Trimming at V came to 4 bases and at J to 8 bases, leaving 7 bases not matched to a gene. Germline loops: CDR1 SGHTA, CDR2 FQGNSA. The CDR3 region has the DNA TGTGCCAGCAGCTCCACAGGGGTCGGAGAAAAACTGTTTTTT. It translates to CASSSTGVGEKLFF.

V and J are TRBV7-2 and TRBJ2-2; D uncertain. Deletions cut 2 bases from V and 5 bases from J, with 9 bases between. This CDR3 contains 14 residues. CDR1 and CDR2 (germline): SGHTA, FQGNSA. The CDR3 sequence: CASSLRSETGELFF. The CDR3 DNA reads TGTGCCAGCAGCTTAAGGAGCGAGACCGGGGAGCTGTTTTTT. The variable domain in full, completed from reference TRBV7-2 and TRBJ2-2, reads GAGVSQSPSNKVTEKGKDVELRCDPISGHTALYWYRQSLGQGLEFLIYFQGNSAPDKSGLPSDRFSAERTGGSVSTLTIQRTQQEDSAVYLCASSLRSETGELFFGEGSRLTVL.

This clone came up once. The CDR3 is CASIRTSGIGINEQFF. The CDR3 DNA sequence: TGTGCCAGCATCCGGACTAGCGGGATTGGTATCAATGAGCAGTTCTTC. The V and J genes are TRBV7-2 and TRBJ2-1, with TRBD2 matching 12 bases. This CDR3 has 16 residues. Per germline, CDR1 SGHTA and CDR2 FQGNSA. The V segment lost 7 bases and the J segment 6 bases; nucleotides outside the gene matches: 10.

The chain employs TRBV5-4 and TRBJ2-2, with 12 bases matching TRBD1. The germline V gene has CDR1 SGHNT and CDR2 YYREEE (reference sequence). J was trimmed by 7 bases and V by 0 bases; bases with no gene match: 7. The CDR3 contains 17 residues. The CDR3: CASSLVGDRGRGGELFF. In nucleotides, the CDR3 is TGTGCCAGCAGCTTGGTTGGGGACAGGGGGCGAGGCGGGGAGCTGTTTTTT. Combining the CDR3 with reference TRBV5-4 and TRBJ2-2 gives the whole variable domain ETGVTQSPTHLIKTRGQQVTLRCSSQSGHNTVSWYQQALGQGPQFIFQYYREEENGRGNFPPRFSGLQFPNYSSELNVNALELDDSALYLCASSLVGDRGRGGELFFGEGSRLTVL.

The V gene is TRBV2, the J gene TRBJ2-7; 10 bases align to TRBD1. The V gene's germline CDR1 is SNHLY and CDR2 FYNNEI. Trimming took 5 bases from V and 4 from J; bases not matched to a gene: 5. This CDR3 contains 14 residues. DNA for the CDR3: TGTGCCAGCAGTATGGACAGGGGGGTTTACGAGCAGTACTTC. The encoded protein is CASSMDRGVYEQYF.